Below are 10 T cell receptor beta chains sequenced from a single sample in a study of blood T cell repertoires in COVID-19. Profiling relied on immunoSEQ multiplex PCR, and the TCRdb table lists in-frame clones only, not all of them. The sample contains about 94,000 clones, around 74% of which appear only once. Sequenced input: peripheral blood. The receptors were sampled from a man between 65 and 80 years old with COVID-19, enrolled during active disease.

The V call is TRBV28, the J call TRBJ1-5; 8 positions match TRBD1. Trimming removed 5 bases from V and 0 bases from J; junction bases left unmatched: 15. Looked up from germline, CDR1 is MDHEN and CDR2 is SYDVKM. CDR3 length: 19 residues. The CDR3, as DNA: TGTGCCAGCAGTCTCCCCCAACAGGGGGGGATTTATAGCAATCAGCCCCAGCATTTT. Its protein is CASSLPQQGGIYSNQPQHF.

The chain is built from TRBV4-1 and TRBJ2-5; 12 bases fit TRBD2. Germline assignment: CDR1 MGHRA and CDR2 YSYEKL. The V segment lost 3 bases and the J segment 4 bases; nucleotides outside the gene matches: 6. CDR3 size: 16 residues. The CDR3 protein is CASSQRTSGNRETQYF. CDR3 bases: TGCGCCAGCAGCCAGAGGACTAGCGGGAATAGAGAGACCCAGTACTTC.

This chain uses TRBV4-2 with TRBJ2-2, with D hard to call. Germline V gene lookup returns CDR1 LGHNA and CDR2 YNFKEQ. The CDR3 covers 14 residues. V shed 1 base and J shed 2 bases, with 5 bases lying between them. The CDR3 DNA reads TGTGCCAGCAGCCAAGGGCCAAACACCGGGGAGCTGTTTTTT. Its translation: CASSQGPNTGELFF.

V and J are TRBV7-2 and TRBJ1-4; D possibly corresponds to TRBD1 (6 bases). Germline V gene data show CDR1 as SGHTA and CDR2 as FQGNSA. The CDR3 sequence is 15 residues long. Trimming pared 2 bases from V and 8 bases from J, leaving 15 bases between. The CDR3 reads CASSLTGQGREKLFF. The CDR3 nucleotides read TGTGCCAGCAGCTTAACCGGCCAGGGGCGAGAAAAACTGTTTTTT.

This chain links TRBV6-5 with TRBJ2-7; D is undetermined. Looked up from germline, CDR1 is MNHEY and CDR2 is SVGAGI. Trimming removed 5 bases from V and 0 bases from J, with 14 bases in between. The CDR3 totals 15 residues. This CDR3 reads CASSLSPKLSYEQYF. As DNA, the CDR3 is TGTGCCAGCAGTCTATCCCCTAAACTCTCCTACGAGCAGTACTTC.

The CDR3 DNA sequence: TGTGCCAGCAGCTTGGGGGCTAGCGGGAGGGCCTTTGCTAATGAGCAGTTCTTC. Translated: CASSLGASGRAFANEQFF. The chain joins TRBV5-4 to TRBJ2-1, with 12 nucleotides matching TRBD2. Unmatched junction bases numbered 11, after V lost 0 bases and J lost 7 bases. The CDR3 consists of 18 residues. The germline CDR1 and CDR2 sequences are SGHNT and YYREEE (reference sequence).

The gene calls are TRBV5-1 and TRBJ2-7; TRBD2 might be the D (6 bases). From germline, CDR1 is SGHRS and CDR2 YFSETQ. CDR3 length: 14 amino acids. Trimming shortened V by 4 bases and J by 2 bases, and 13 bases separated the two germline ends. CDR3 nucleotides: TGCGCCAGCAGCGGCCGGGACTTAACCTACGAGCAGTACTTC. Translated, it gives CASSGRDLTYEQYF.

This chain joins TRBV28 and TRBJ1-1, with no clear D. Per germline, CDR1 MDHEN and CDR2 SYDVKM. V dropped 8 bases and J dropped 0 bases, with 13 bases sitting between them. The CDR3 totals 14 residues. This CDR3 reads CASSQPRLNTEAFF. CDR3 coding DNA: TGTGCCAGCTCTCAACCCAGGTTGAACACTGAAGCTTTCTTT.

V and J are TRBV5-4 and TRBJ1-3; a weak D match, TRBD1 (6 bases). Trimming cost V 0 bases and J 4 bases, with 14 bases left between them. This CDR3 is built from 16 residues. Germline loops: CDR1 SGHNT, CDR2 YYREEE (reference sequence). The CDR3 coding sequence is TGTGCCAGCAGCTTGGCCGTTACAGGGCCCGGAAACACCATATATTTT. Translated: CASSLAVTGPGNTIYF.

This clone was counted a single time. The chain employs TRBV3-1 (or the pseudogene TRBV3-2) and TRBJ2-7; 9 bases fit TRBD2. Germline assignment: CDR1 LGHDT and CDR2 YNNKEL (reference sequence). CDR3 length equals 15 residues. The V gene end was trimmed by 2 bases and the J gene end by 3 bases; junction bases not matched to a gene: 5. CDR3 sequence: CASSQIASGNYEQYF. The CDR3 DNA follows: TGTGCCAGCAGCCAAATCGCTAGCGGGAACTACGAGCAGTACTTC.